These T cell receptor beta chains were read from a single sample in a study of blood T cell repertoires in COVID-19. Method: immunoSEQ multiplex PCR; TCRdb's copy keeps in-frame clones and lacks some. The sample lists about 210,000 clones, roughly four fifths occurring once. Source material: peripheral blood. Every receptor here comes from a woman between 40 and 55 years old with acute or convalescent COVID-19. The CDR3 runs from the conserved cysteine through the conserved F or W. Fields, in order: D gene, J gene, clone size, V gene, CDR3 DNA, CDR3 protein. A D gene is named only where the DNA matches it firmly. The size field is filled for only some rows; it gives once, few, many or a size class.

d_gene: NA
j_gene: TRBJ1-6
abundance: NA
v_gene: TRBV5-1
CDR3nt: TGCGCCAGCCGGATGCAGGCCTCAGGTTCACCCCTCCACTTT
CDR3aa: CASRMQASGSPLHF

d_gene: TRBD1
j_gene: TRBJ2-7
abundance: NA
v_gene: TRBV11-3
CDR3nt: TGTGCCAGCAGCGAGGGACAGGGCTACGAGCAGTACTTC
CDR3aa: CASSEGQGYEQYF

d_gene: TRBD1
j_gene: TRBJ1-1
abundance: NA
v_gene: TRBV7-9
CDR3nt: TGTGCCAGCAGCTTAGTGCCAGGGGGCACTGAAGCTTTCTTT
CDR3aa: CASSLVPGGTEAFF

d_gene: TRBD2
j_gene: TRBJ2-3
abundance: NA
v_gene: TRBV9
CDR3nt: TGTGCCAGCAGCGTATGGTCTGGGACTAGCGGAACAGATACGCAGTATTTT
CDR3aa: CASSVWSGTSGTDTQYF

d_gene: NA
j_gene: TRBJ1-5
abundance: NA
v_gene: TRBV21-1
CDR3nt: TGTGCCAGCAGCTTTCAGGGACTAAACCAAAATAGCAATCAGCCCCAGCATTTT
CDR3aa: CASSFQGLNQNSNQPQHF

d_gene: NA
j_gene: TRBJ2-7
abundance: NA
v_gene: TRBV27
CDR3nt: TGTGCCAGCAGTCCCATGCGGGATCTACCGGGGGAGCAGTACTTC
CDR3aa: CASSPMRDLPGEQYF

d_gene: NA
j_gene: TRBJ2-7
abundance: NA
v_gene: TRBV25-1
CDR3nt: TGTGCCAGCAGTGAATCAGGTTGGGGGCGTCTCAACGAGCAGTACTTC
CDR3aa: CASSESGWGRLNEQYF

d_gene: TRBD1
j_gene: TRBJ2-6
abundance: NA
v_gene: TRBV5-6
CDR3nt: TGTGCCAGCAGCCCCTGGGGACAGCCGAGCTCTGGGGCCAACGTCCTGACTTTC
CDR3aa: CASSPWGQPSSGANVLTF

d_gene: NA
j_gene: TRBJ1-2
abundance: NA
v_gene: TRBV29-1
CDR3nt: TGCAGCGTTGGAGGAGGCCCCTATGGCTACACCTTC
CDR3aa: CSVGGGPYGYTF

d_gene: NA
j_gene: TRBJ2-5
abundance: NA
v_gene: TRBV7-2
CDR3nt: TGTGCCAGCAGCCTCTCCTGGACAGTCCAAGAGACCCAGTACTTC
CDR3aa: CASSLSWTVQETQYF

d_gene: TRBD1
j_gene: TRBJ2-1
abundance: NA
v_gene: TRBV6-2/TRBV6-3
CDR3nt: TGTGCCAGCAGTCCGGGGACAGGGGGGGCATGGTACAATGAGCAGTTCTTC
CDR3aa: CASSPGTGGAWYNEQFF

d_gene: NA
j_gene: TRBJ2-6
abundance: NA
v_gene: TRBV18
CDR3nt: TGTGCCAGCTCCCAAACAGGGACAGGGGCCAACGTCCTGACTTTC
CDR3aa: CASSQTGTGANVLTF

d_gene: TRBD1
j_gene: TRBJ1-1
abundance: NA
v_gene: TRBV12-3/TRBV12-4
CDR3nt: TGTGCCAGCAGTACCGGACAGGGAAAAGGAGCTTTCTTT
CDR3aa: CASSTGQGKGAFF

d_gene: TRBD1
j_gene: TRBJ1-2
abundance: NA
v_gene: TRBV6-2/TRBV6-3
CDR3nt: TGTGCCAGCAGTTACTCTCTTCGGACAGGGAGGTATTTCTATGGCTACACCTTC
CDR3aa: CASSYSLRTGRYFYGYTF

d_gene: NA
j_gene: TRBJ1-5
abundance: NA
v_gene: TRBV19
CDR3nt: TGTGCCAGTAGTATAGCAGTGTCCCGGGGGGCTCAGCCCCAGCATTTT
CDR3aa: CASSIAVSRGAQPQHF

d_gene: NA
j_gene: TRBJ1-1
abundance: NA
v_gene: TRBV6-5
CDR3nt: TGTGCCAGCAGTTACGGGGGAGGAAGACCTGAAGCTTTCTTT
CDR3aa: CASSYGGGRPEAFF

d_gene: TRBD2
j_gene: TRBJ2-5
abundance: once
v_gene: TRBV13
CDR3nt: TGTGCCAGCAGCTCGACGGCCGGGACTAGTCATGAGACCCAGTACTTC
CDR3aa: CASSSTAGTSHETQYF

d_gene: TRBD2
j_gene: TRBJ2-7
abundance: NA
v_gene: TRBV7-2
CDR3nt: TGTGCCAGCAGCTACCGGACTAGCGGACCCTACGAGCAGTACTTC
CDR3aa: CASSYRTSGPYEQYF

d_gene: TRBD2
j_gene: TRBJ2-5
abundance: NA
v_gene: TRBV6-5
CDR3nt: TGTGCCAGCAGTTCCTGGACTAGCGGGGGGAGAGAGACCCAGTACTTC
CDR3aa: CASSSWTSGGRETQYF

d_gene: NA
j_gene: TRBJ1-1
abundance: once
v_gene: TRBV12-3/TRBV12-4
CDR3nt: TGTGCCAGCAGTTTCAGGGTTGGCACTGAAGCTTTCTTT
CDR3aa: CASSFRVGTEAFF

d_gene: NA
j_gene: TRBJ1-2
abundance: NA
v_gene: TRBV20-1
CDR3nt: TGCAGTGCTAGTCGCGAACAGGGCTATGGCTACACCTTC
CDR3aa: CSASREQGYGYTF

d_gene: NA
j_gene: TRBJ1-1
abundance: NA
v_gene: TRBV5-1
CDR3nt: TGCGCCAGCAGCTTGGACAGCGGGTCTAGAACTGAAGCTTTCTTT
CDR3aa: CASSLDSGSRTEAFF

d_gene: NA
j_gene: TRBJ1-3
abundance: few
v_gene: TRBV19
CDR3nt: TGTGCCAGTAGCCCACAGGGTAGCCCTGGAAACACCATATATTTT
CDR3aa: CASSPQGSPGNTIYF

d_gene: TRBD1
j_gene: TRBJ1-1
abundance: NA
v_gene: TRBV18
CDR3nt: TGTGCCAGCTCATTTCCGGGACAGGGGATAAAACGATCTGAAGCTTTCTTT
CDR3aa: CASSFPGQGIKRSEAFF

d_gene: TRBD1
j_gene: TRBJ2-2
abundance: NA
v_gene: TRBV6-5
CDR3nt: TGTGCCAGCAGCAAATCCAGGGGGTTAGACGGGGAGCTGTTTTTT
CDR3aa: CASSKSRGLDGELFF

d_gene: TRBD1
j_gene: TRBJ1-4
abundance: few
v_gene: TRBV7-9
CDR3nt: TGTGCCAGCAGCGACAGGGGAGACGAAAAACTGTTTTTT
CDR3aa: CASSDRGDEKLFF

d_gene: NA
j_gene: TRBJ2-1
abundance: NA
v_gene: TRBV12-2
CDR3nt: TGTGCAAGTCGCAACTACGGGACATTGGGAGGGCATGAGCAGTTCTTC
CDR3aa: CASRNYGTLGGHEQFF

d_gene: NA
j_gene: TRBJ2-7
abundance: NA
v_gene: TRBV28
CDR3nt: TGTGCCAGCAGTTTACCCACCGGGACAACCTACGAGCAGTACTTC
CDR3aa: CASSLPTGTTYEQYF

d_gene: TRBD1
j_gene: TRBJ1-1
abundance: NA
v_gene: TRBV6-6
CDR3nt: TGTGCCAGCAGTTACGAGCCCGGGACAGGGGTAGAAGCTTTCTTT
CDR3aa: CASSYEPGTGVEAFF

d_gene: TRBD2
j_gene: TRBJ2-5
abundance: NA
v_gene: TRBV5-1
CDR3nt: TGCGCCAGCAGCGGAACTAGCGGGGAGGGGACCCAGTACTTC
CDR3aa: CASSGTSGEGTQYF

d_gene: TRBD2
j_gene: TRBJ2-4
abundance: NA
v_gene: TRBV14
CDR3nt: TGTGCCAGCAGCCCCCTAGCGGAAGCCAAAAACATTCAGTACTTC
CDR3aa: CASSPLAEAKNIQYF

d_gene: NA
j_gene: TRBJ1-3
abundance: NA
v_gene: TRBV7-8
CDR3nt: TGTGCCAGCAGCTTAGCCGCATCAGCTAGCGGAAACACCATATATTTT
CDR3aa: CASSLAASASGNTIYF

d_gene: NA
j_gene: TRBJ2-1
abundance: NA
v_gene: TRBV29-1
CDR3nt: TGCAGCGTTGATGAGCGGAAGGACAATGAGCAGTTCTTC
CDR3aa: CSVDERKDNEQFF

d_gene: NA
j_gene: TRBJ1-5
abundance: NA
v_gene: TRBV5-6
CDR3nt: TGTGCCAGCAGCTTTCAGGGTCCTCAGCCCCAGCATTTT
CDR3aa: CASSFQGPQPQHF

d_gene: TRBD1
j_gene: TRBJ1-1
abundance: NA
v_gene: TRBV29-1
CDR3nt: TGCAGCGGCGGGGACAGGGTCTTTGAAGCTTTCTTT
CDR3aa: CSGGDRVFEAFF

d_gene: TRBD1
j_gene: TRBJ1-1
abundance: NA
v_gene: TRBV9
CDR3nt: TGTGCCAGCAGCGCCCAAACAGGGGGGGGGAACACTGAAGCTTTCTTT
CDR3aa: CASSAQTGGGNTEAFF

d_gene: NA
j_gene: TRBJ2-3
abundance: NA
v_gene: TRBV19
CDR3nt: TGTGCCAGTAGCCCCTCGGATACGCAGTATTTT
CDR3aa: CASSPSDTQYF

d_gene: TRBD2
j_gene: TRBJ2-1
abundance: NA
v_gene: TRBV6-2/TRBV6-3
CDR3nt: TGTGCCAGCAACCCCGGACTAGCTCACAACAATGAGCAGTTCTTC
CDR3aa: CASNPGLAHNNEQFF

d_gene: NA
j_gene: TRBJ2-3
abundance: NA
v_gene: TRBV2
CDR3nt: TGTGCCAGCAGTTACAGACGGACAGATACGCAGTATTTT
CDR3aa: CASSYRRTDTQYF

d_gene: NA
j_gene: TRBJ1-2
abundance: NA
v_gene: TRBV2
CDR3nt: TGTGCCAGTACCCCCGGGACATCTAACTATGGCTACACCTTC
CDR3aa: CASTPGTSNYGYTF

d_gene: NA
j_gene: TRBJ1-1
abundance: NA
v_gene: TRBV6-7
CDR3nt: TGTGCCAGCAGTTATTCCCAATACGTCCGGGGTAACACTGAAGCTTTCTTT
CDR3aa: CASSYSQYVRGNTEAFF

d_gene: NA
j_gene: TRBJ2-3
abundance: NA
v_gene: TRBV6-5
CDR3nt: TGTGCCAGCTCGGCGGAAAGGACAGATACGCAGTATTTT
CDR3aa: CASSAERTDTQYF

d_gene: TRBD1
j_gene: TRBJ1-1
abundance: NA
v_gene: TRBV12-3/TRBV12-4
CDR3nt: TGTGCCAGCACTGGACAGGCGGGGACTGAAGCTTTCTTT
CDR3aa: CASTGQAGTEAFF

d_gene: TRBD1
j_gene: TRBJ2-7
abundance: NA
v_gene: TRBV5-6
CDR3nt: TGTGCCAGCTCGGACAGGGGCGAGCAGTACTTC
CDR3aa: CASSDRGEQYF

d_gene: TRBD1
j_gene: TRBJ1-1
abundance: NA
v_gene: TRBV4-1
CDR3nt: TGCGCCAGCACCCTTGGGGGGGACAGGGGAACTGAAGCTTTCTTT
CDR3aa: CASTLGGDRGTEAFF

d_gene: NA
j_gene: TRBJ2-1
abundance: NA
v_gene: TRBV27
CDR3nt: TGTGCCAGCAGTCTAAATAGACTTGGTCCTGAGCAGTTCTTC
CDR3aa: CASSLNRLGPEQFF

d_gene: NA
j_gene: TRBJ2-7
abundance: NA
v_gene: TRBV18
CDR3nt: TGTGCCAGCTCCCAAACCTACGAGCAGTACTTC
CDR3aa: CASSQTYEQYF

d_gene: NA
j_gene: TRBJ2-2
abundance: once
v_gene: TRBV10-3
CDR3nt: TGTGCCATCAAGGAGCGGGCGTCGATCACCGGGGAGCTGTTTTTT
CDR3aa: CAIKERASITGELFF

d_gene: NA
j_gene: TRBJ2-7
abundance: NA
v_gene: TRBV5-1
CDR3nt: TGCGCCAGCAGCTTGTTTGAGGTGTACCCCTCTAGGTACGAGCAGTACTTC
CDR3aa: CASSLFEVYPSRYEQYF

d_gene: NA
j_gene: TRBJ2-3
abundance: once
v_gene: TRBV10-1
CDR3nt: TGCGCCAGCAGCGCCGGACGGTCGGGAACGCAGTATTTT
CDR3aa: CASSAGRSGTQYF

d_gene: NA
j_gene: TRBJ1-2
abundance: NA
v_gene: TRBV4-2
CDR3nt: TGTGCCAGCAGCCACGCCCGAGGATTAGGAATCTATGGCTACACCTTC
CDR3aa: CASSHARGLGIYGYTF

d_gene: TRBD2
j_gene: TRBJ2-7
abundance: NA
v_gene: TRBV3-1/TRBV3-2
CDR3nt: TGTGCCAGCAGCCTCGCCCAGCGGGAGTGGTACGAGCAGTACTTC
CDR3aa: CASSLAQREWYEQYF

d_gene: TRBD1
j_gene: TRBJ2-1
abundance: NA
v_gene: TRBV5-8
CDR3nt: TGTGCCAGCAGCTTTGACAGGGCGGACGGTGAGCAGTTCTTC
CDR3aa: CASSFDRADGEQFF

d_gene: TRBD1
j_gene: TRBJ1-2
abundance: NA
v_gene: TRBV14
CDR3nt: TGTGCCAGCAGCCAACAGGGCTCAGGGGGATATGGCTACACCTTC
CDR3aa: CASSQQGSGGYGYTF

d_gene: NA
j_gene: TRBJ1-1
abundance: NA
v_gene: TRBV6-5
CDR3nt: TGTGCCAGCAGTCCTGGGGGCTCGAACACTGAAGCTTTCTTT
CDR3aa: CASSPGGSNTEAFF

d_gene: NA
j_gene: TRBJ2-7
abundance: NA
v_gene: TRBV5-1
CDR3nt: TGCGCCAGCAGGCCGACAGGCATCCACCGCTACGAGCAGTACTTC
CDR3aa: CASRPTGIHRYEQYF

d_gene: NA
j_gene: TRBJ1-1
abundance: NA
v_gene: TRBV5-1
CDR3nt: TGCGCCAGCGTCGGGGGGTTTGGAAACGCTGAAGCTTTCTTT
CDR3aa: CASVGGFGNAEAFF